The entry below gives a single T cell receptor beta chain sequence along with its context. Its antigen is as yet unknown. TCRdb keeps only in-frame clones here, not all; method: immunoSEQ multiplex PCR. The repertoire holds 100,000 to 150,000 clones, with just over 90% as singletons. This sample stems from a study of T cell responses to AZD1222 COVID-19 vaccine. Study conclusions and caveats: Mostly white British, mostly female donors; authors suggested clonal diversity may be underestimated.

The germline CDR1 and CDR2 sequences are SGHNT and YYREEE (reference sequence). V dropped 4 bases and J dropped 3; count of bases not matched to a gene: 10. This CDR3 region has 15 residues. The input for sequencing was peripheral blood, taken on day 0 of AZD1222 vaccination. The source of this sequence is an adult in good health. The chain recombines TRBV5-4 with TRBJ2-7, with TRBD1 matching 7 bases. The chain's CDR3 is CASSLRQGNNYEQYF. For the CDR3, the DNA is TGTGCCAGCAGCCTTAGACAGGGAAACAACTACGAGCAGTACTTC.